This is a list of T cell receptor beta chains from one sample in a study of tumor-infiltrating lymphocytes in primary liver carcinoma. TCRdb itself ran the multiplex PCR reads through MiXCR, one entry per CDR3 protein. The sample consists of approximately 310,000 distinct CDR3 sequences, 65% of them appearing once. Sequenced: peripheral blood. The receptors were sampled from a man aged 35-49 years with primary liver carcinoma and hepatitis B virus infection. Both conserved end residues are part of each CDR3. The D gene is left open where the match is weak. Where a row states a size, it is once, few, many or the class of an expanded clone; other rows omit it.

V gene,clone size,J gene,D gene,CDR3 DNA,CDR3 protein
TRBV6-1,NA,TRBJ2-1,NA,TGTGCCAGCAGTGTTGAGTGGGCTCCGAATGAGCAGTTCTTC,CASSVEWAPNEQFF
TRBV6-6,NA,TRBJ1-1,TRBD1,TGTGCCAGCAGTTACTCGAAACAGGGGACATCAGCTTCCTTT,CASSYSKQGTSASF
TRBV20-1,once,TRBJ2-5,NA,TGCAGTGGAAGGAGGGACTCTGGGCAAGAGACCCAGTACTTC,CSGRRDSGQETQYF
TRBV20-1,NA,TRBJ2-7,NA,TGCAGTGCTAGAGACACGGCAGCCTACGAGCAGCACTTC,CSARDTAAYEQHF
TRBV5-6,NA,TRBJ2-1,TRBD2,TGTGCCAGCAGTACCGCGGGGGACGTCCTATACAATGAGCAGTTCTTC,CASSTAGDVLYNEQFF
TRBV29-1,NA,TRBJ2-1,NA,TGCGGCGTGACAGGCTTTACGGGATTCAGCTCCTACAATGAACAGTTCTTC,CGVTGFTGFSSYNEQFF
TRBV4-2,many,TRBJ2-5,TRBD2,TGTGCCAGCAGCCAAGGATTAGCGGGATCAGGGCAAGAGACCCAGTACTTC,CASSQGLAGSGQETQYF
TRBV4-1,NA,TRBJ2-1,NA,TGCGCCAGCAGCCCCACCGGTAGATCCTACAATGAGCAGTTCTTC,CASSPTGRSYNEQFF
TRBV28,NA,TRBJ2-7,TRBD2,TGTGCCAGCAGTCCCCACAGCGGGAATCTCTACGAGCAGTACTTC,CASSPHSGNLYEQYF
TRBV5-1,NA,TRBJ2-5,NA,TGCGCCAGCAGCTTGGAGGGCCGGGAGGAGACCCAGTACTTC,CASSLEGREETQYF
TRBV11-2,NA,TRBJ2-5,TRBD2,TGTGCCAGCAGCCTAGGGACTACCCAAGAGACCCAGTGTTTC,CASSLGTTQETQCF
TRBV29-1,once,TRBJ2-7,NA,TGCAGCGCAGGGGGGGCAGGGAAGGTATACGAGCAGTACTTC,CSAGGAGKVYEQYF
TRBV5-1,NA,TRBJ2-5,NA,TGCGCCAGCAGCTCGGGGGCGGGTAAAGAGACCCAGTGCTTC,CASSSGAGKETQCF
TRBV7-3,few,TRBJ2-6,NA,TGTGCCAGCAGCCAAACAATCTCTGGGGCCAACGTCCTGACTTTC,CASSQTISGANVLTF
TRBV6-6,many,TRBJ1-2,NA,TGTGCCAGCACCCTGGACAGCAGCTTTAACTATGGCTACACCTTC,CASTLDSSFNYGYTF
TRBV13,NA,TRBJ2-1,TRBD2,TGTGCCAGCAGCGCCATCTCAGGGTATGGGACTAGGGCGGGAGTCGGTGAGCAGTTCTTC,CASSAISGYGTRAGVGEQFF
TRBV4-2,many,TRBJ2-2,TRBD2,TGTGCCAGCAGCCCGACTAGCGGGAGTCTGACCGGGGAGCTGTTTTTT,CASSPTSGSLTGELFF
TRBV12-5,many,TRBJ2-3,NA,TGTGCTAGTGGCAACCTGCCAGGAGATACGCAGTATTTT,CASGNLPGDTQYF
TRBV6-1,many,TRBJ2-6,TRBD1,TGTGCCAGCAGACCTCTTAGAGGGGGCTTCTCTGGGGCCAACGTCCTGACTTTC,CASRPLRGGFSGANVLTF
TRBV30,few,TRBJ2-2,NA,TGTGCCTGGAGTGTGGGGCCCGGGGAGTTGTTTTTT,CAWSVGPGELFF
TRBV11-3,many,TRBJ2-2,NA,TGTGCCAGCAGCTCAAATCGCGCCGGGGAGCTGTTTTTT,CASSSNRAGELFF
TRBV2,many,TRBJ2-1,TRBD1,TGTGCCAGCAGTTTCCCCGGGACAGGGATAATGGATGAGCAGTTCTTC,CASSFPGTGIMDEQFF
TRBV11-1,NA,TRBJ2-7,NA,TGTGTCAGCAGCTTAGGAAGGACGGTCTCCTACGAACAGTACTTC,CVSSLGRTVSYEQYF
TRBV5-6,many,TRBJ2-4,TRBD1,TGTGCCAGCAGCTTACAGGGGCTAGCCAAAAACATTCAGTACTTC,CASSLQGLAKNIQYF
TRBV11-1,NA,TRBJ2-5,NA,TGTGCCAGCAGCTTAACCAGGGTAGAGACCCTGTGCTTC,CASSLTRVETLCF
TRBV12-3/TRBV12-4,NA,TRBJ2-7,NA,TGTACCAGCAGTTTAGACATGGGAAAAAAGCAGTACTTC,CTSSLDMGKKQYF
TRBV7-9,NA,TRBJ2-1,NA,TGTACCAGAAGCTTAGGTTACAATGAGCAGTTCTTC,CTRSLGYNEQFF
TRBV28,NA,TRBJ2-1,NA,TGTGCCAGCAGTTTCCCTCCGAGTCATGAGCAGTTCTTC,CASSFPPSHEQFF
TRBV5-1,few,TRBJ1-1,NA,TGCGCCAGCAGCTTGTCAGAGTTGAACACTGAAGCTTTCTTT,CASSLSELNTEAFF
TRBV11-2,NA,TRBJ2-7,NA,TGTGCCAGCCGCTTAGCGGAAGGATCTTCCTACGAGCAGTACTTC,CASRLAEGSSYEQYF
TRBV7-9,NA,TRBJ2-3,NA,TGTGCCAGCAGCTTAAGGAAGTCTAACACAGATACGCAGTATTTT,CASSLRKSNTDTQYF
TRBV6-2/TRBV6-3,many,TRBJ1-5,TRBD1,TGTGCCAGCAGTTACCGGACAGGGGGCCGCAATCAGCCCCAGCATTTT,CASSYRTGGRNQPQHF
TRBV24-1,NA,TRBJ1-5,NA,TGTGCCACCAGTCTTGAGGGCAATCAGCACCAGCATTTT,CATSLEGNQHQHF
TRBV6-1,once,TRBJ2-3,NA,TGTGCCAGCAATGAAGCGCCCGGACCCCTCCTAGATACGCAGTATTTT,CASNEAPGPLLDTQYF
TRBV18,NA,TRBJ1-3,TRBD1,TGTGCCAGCTCACCGCCTCAGGGGGGATCCTCTGGAAACACCATATATTTT,CASSPPQGGSSGNTIYF
TRBV4-2,many,TRBJ1-1,NA,TGTGCCAGCAGCCAAGATACAGGGACCGCGGCTTTCTTT,CASSQDTGTAAFF
TRBV5-1,NA,TRBJ2-2,NA,TGCGCCAGTAGCTTGGCGGTACGGTACACCGGGGAGCTGTTTTTT,CASSLAVRYTGELFF